These 28 T cell receptor beta chains were all obtained from the same sample, sequenced in a study of T-cell memory formation after mild COVID-19 (dated by TCRdb to about 2021). Libraries were prepared through 5' RACE. Reads for this sample came from an Illumina NovaSeq 6000. Using fastp at Q25 and MiXCR, TCRdb reprocessed the public reads and kept productive beta chains. CDR3 protein sequences are deduplicated, and each keeps its most common genes and DNA. The sample data list 300,000 to 350,000 distinct CDR3 sequences, and roughly an eighth of these were observed just once. Clones ranked in the top ten supply about 20% of the sample. Sequenced sample: PBMCs or a T cell subset sorted from them (not recorded which). The receptors shown here come from a man aged 18 to 29 who had mild COVID-19 (a few samples of this study predate the infection). The sample titles of this study are shuffled in the database, so cell type and time point are left out; the donor was told from shared clones.

This clonotype has a handful of counts. The V gene is TRBV7-2, the J gene TRBJ2-3, with TRBD2 matching 10 bases. This CDR3 has 18 amino acids. The V segment lost 5 bases and the J segment 1 base; nucleotides outside the gene matches: 12. The V gene's germline CDR1 is SGHTA and CDR2 FQGNSA. The CDR3 loop is CASSPSGYLAGGTDTQYF. The CDR3 bases are TGTGCCAGCAGCCCTAGCGGGTATCTAGCGGGGGGCACAGATACGCAGTATTTT.

The CDR3 DNA follows: TGTGCCAGCAGTTCCGCTGGAAGTACAAGTGAGCAGTTCTTC. Translating it yields CASSSAGSTSEQFF. The rearrangement links TRBV7-3 to TRBJ2-1; D unclear. V gave up 6 bases and J gave up 9 bases, with 18 bases separating them. The CDR3 length is 14 residues. Germline V gene sequence: CDR1 SGHTA, CDR2 FQGTGA.

The chain has TRBV20-1 and TRBJ2-2; perhaps TRBD2 as D (5 bases). This CDR3 has 15 residues. CDR1 is DFQATT and CDR2 is SNEGSKA in the germline V gene (reference sequence). Trimming took off 0 bases at V and 1 base at J, with 9 bases between the two ends. The CDR3: CSAREPSLNTGELFF. In DNA, the CDR3 is TGCAGTGCTAGAGAGCCTAGCCTGAACACCGGGGAGCTGTTTTTT.

This clonotype has just a few counts. V usage is TRBV28 and J usage is TRBJ1-2, with D unclear. Germline lookup yields CDR1 MDHEN and CDR2 SYDVKM. CDR3 size: 11 residues. The germline V and J ends were trimmed by 8 bases and 3 bases, with 7 bases remaining between them. CDR3 protein: CASGYHYGYTF. The CDR3 DNA is TGTGCCAGCGGGTATCACTATGGCTACACCTTC.

This clonotype was seen only a few times. The genes are TRBV5-6 and TRBJ2-3; D is uncertain. CDR3 length equals 14 residues. The germline gives CDR1 SGHDT, CDR2 YYEEEE. With 0 bases removed from V and 4 bases from J, the gap between germline ends came to 9 bases. The DNA for the CDR3 is TGTGCCAGCAGCTTGGAAGGGTTCGCAGATACGCAGTATTTT. It encodes CASSLEGFADTQYF. The whole variable domain, remainder taken from reference TRBV5-6 and TRBJ2-3, is DAGVTQSPTHLIKTRGQQVTLRCSPKSGHDTVSWYQQALGQGPQFIFQYYEEEERQRGNFPDRFSGHQFPNYSSELNVNALLLGDSALYLCASSLEGFADTQYFGPGTRLTVL.

The V call is TRBV12-3 or TRBV12-4, the J call TRBJ1-2; tentatively, D is TRBD1 (6 bases). This CDR3 comprises 11 residues. V was cut by 8 bases and J by 5 bases, with 9 bases left in between. DNA for the CDR3: TGTGCCAGCCGGGACACATATGGCTACACCTTC. This sequence encodes CASRDTYGYTF.

The rearrangement uses TRBV4-3 and TRBJ2-1; D perhaps matches TRBD2 (5 bases). The germline CDR1 and CDR2 sequences are LGHNA and YSLEER. The V end lost 0 bases, the J end lost 1 base, and 7 bases lay between the germline ends. CDR3 length equals 15 residues. The CDR3 loop is CASSQDRGSYNEQFF. CDR3 nucleotides: TGCGCCAGCAGCCAAGACCGGGGTTCCTACAATGAGCAGTTCTTC.

This clonotype came up a few times. V gene TRBV6-2 or TRBV6-3 combines with J gene TRBJ2-5, with D uncertain. Trimming pared 5 bases from V and 4 bases from J, leaving 14 bases between. The CDR3 covers 14 residues. The germline CDR1 and CDR2 sequences are MNHEY and SVGEGT. The chain's CDR3 is CASSPPVAGETQYF. In DNA form, the CDR3 reads TGTGCCAGCAGTCCCCCCGTGGCTGGAGAGACCCAGTACTTC.

The chain uses TRBV6-5 and TRBJ1-2; D ambiguous. The germline V gene has CDR1 MNHEY and CDR2 SVGAGI. Trimming removed 2 bases at V and 3 bases at J, with 10 bases between. The CDR3 length is 14 residues. The CDR3 loop reads CASSYVGQDYGYTF. The CDR3 DNA reads TGTGCCAGCAGTTACGTGGGTCAGGACTATGGCTACACCTTC.

This chain links TRBV15 with TRBJ2-7; a weak D match, TRBD1 (6 bases). Trimming pared 0 bases from V and 2 bases from J, leaving 8 bases between. The CDR3 is 14 residues long. Germline assignment: CDR1 LNHNV and CDR2 YYDKDF (reference sequence). The CDR3 DNA reads as TGTGCCACCAGCAGAGACCGGACAGCCTACGAGCAGTACTTC. As protein: CATSRDRTAYEQYF.

The V and J genes are TRBV4-1 and TRBJ2-1; 8 nucleotides match TRBD1. The CDR3 contains 16 residues. Germline assignment: CDR1 MGHRA and CDR2 YSYEKL. V lost 3 bases and J lost 10; bases outside the gene matches: 14. CDR3 residues: CASSHVPDQGAGEQFF. The CDR3 DNA follows: TGCGCCAGCAGCCACGTCCCAGATCAGGGGGCCGGGGAGCAGTTCTTC.

The chain employs TRBV6-5 and TRBJ1-4; TRBD1 is a possible D gene (5 bases). CDR1 is MNHEY and CDR2 is SVGAGI in the germline V gene. There are 14 residues in the CDR3. V lost 6 bases and J lost 8, with 16 bases in between. The CDR3 DNA reads TGTGCCAGCAGCGGGGCAGGCTTGGGGGAAAAACTGTTTTTT. Protein sequence: CASSGAGLGEKLFF.

This clonotype has a handful of counts. The chain links TRBV7-9 to TRBJ2-3; no firm D call. There are 12 residues in the CDR3. From germline, CDR1 is SEHNR and CDR2 FQNEAQ (reference sequence). The germline V and J ends were trimmed by 5 bases and 8 bases, with 11 bases remaining between them. CDR3 region: CASSGRSGTQYF. The CDR3 DNA follows: TGTGCCAGCAGCGGCCGGAGTGGTACGCAGTATTTT.

This clonotype was counted a few times. The chain links TRBV11-2 to TRBJ2-3, with 9 bases fitting TRBD2. The CDR3 runs 15 residues. In germline, CDR1 is SGHAT, CDR2 FQNNGV. V lost 4 bases, J lost 8 bases, and 10 bases stayed unmatched. CDR3 region: CASSSGVAGVGTQYF. The CDR3 nucleotides are TGTGCCAGCAGCTCCGGGGTAGCGGGGGTCGGTACGCAGTATTTT.

The rearrangement joins TRBV11-2 to TRBJ2-1, with TRBD2 matching 7 bases. V lost 5 bases and J lost 4; bases outside the gene matches: 8. The CDR3 length is 15 residues. Germline assignment: CDR1 SGHAT and CDR2 FQNNGV. The CDR3 loop reads CASSPQSGAYNEQFF. The CDR3 DNA reads as TGTGCCAGCAGCCCCCAGAGCGGGGCTTACAATGAGCAGTTCTTC.

V gene TRBV5-4 combines with J gene TRBJ1-3; D is perhaps TRBD1 (5 bases). V was cut by 4 bases and J by 4 bases, with 15 bases left in between. In germline, CDR1 is SGHNT, CDR2 YYREEE (reference sequence). The CDR3 is made up of 15 amino acids. The DNA for the CDR3 is TGTGCCAGCAGCCCCGGTTGGGGGGAGGGAAACACCATATATTTT. It is translated as CASSPGWGEGNTIYF.

This clonotype showed up just a few times. The chain recombines TRBV6-5 with TRBJ2-7; 7 bases are shared with TRBD1. The CDR3 consists of 14 residues. CDR1 is MNHEY and CDR2 is SVGAGI in the germline V gene. With V trimmed by 4 bases and J by 3 bases, 6 bases remained unmatched. The CDR3 sequence is CASSWARDSYEQYV. CDR3 DNA sequence: TGTGCCAGCAGTTGGGCCCGGGACAGCTACGAGCAGTACGTC.

The chain links TRBV5-1 to TRBJ1-3; D gene uncertain. The CDR3 contains 15 residues. V was trimmed by 0 bases and J by 0 bases, leaving 7 bases between them. Germline CDR1 SGHRS, CDR2 YFSETQ. The CDR3 loop is CASSLGDGSGNTIYF. The CDR3 DNA follows: TGCGCCAGCAGCTTGGGAGACGGCTCTGGAAACACCATATATTTT.

This clonotype turned up a few times. J is TRBJ2-5 and V is TRBV11-2; D unresolved. The CDR3 runs 16 residues. CDR1 is SGHAT and CDR2 is FQNNGV in the germline V gene. The V end was cut by 2 bases, the J end by 1 base, with 14 bases between. The CDR3, as DNA: TGTGCCAGCAGCTTACGTAATGGGGTACCCCAAGAGACCCAGTACTTC. Translating it yields CASSLRNGVPQETQYF.

This clonotype was found once. CDR3 DNA sequence: TGTGCCTGGAGTCGGCCCTGGGACAGCGCAAACACTGAAGCTTTCTTT. Translated: CAWSRPWDSANTEAFF. The V call is TRBV30, the J call TRBJ1-1, with 7 bases identical to TRBD1. The germline V gene encodes CDR1 GTSNPN and CDR2 SVGIG (reference sequence). Trimming at V came to 2 bases and at J to 2 bases, leaving 11 bases not matched to a gene. The CDR3 loop spans 16 amino acids.

V gene TRBV4-1 combines with J gene TRBJ1-6; no clear D gene. The V gene lost 1 base and the J gene lost 5 bases, with 18 bases spanning the gap. Germline V gives CDR1 MGHRA, CDR2 YSYEKL. The CDR3 consists of 18 residues. In DNA form, the CDR3 reads TGCGCCAGCAGCCAAGTAGGACGGACGCGGGAAAATAATTCACCCCTCCACTTT. Protein sequence: CASSQVGRTRENNSPLHF.

This clonotype came up many times. CDR3 nucleotide sequence: TGTGCCAGCAGCTCCCGGACGGCAGATACGCAGTATTTT. Amino acids: CASSSRTADTQYF. The rearrangement joins TRBV7-9 to TRBJ2-3; no clear D. This CDR3 spans 13 amino acids. V was shortened by 4 bases and J by 4 bases, with 9 bases between the two germline ends. CDR1 is SEHNR, CDR2 FQNEAQ, per germline (reference sequence).

At least ten counts were recorded for this clonotype. This sequence joins TRBV4-1 and TRBJ2-1; TRBD2 agrees at 13 bases. The germline V gene has CDR1 MGHRA and CDR2 YSYEKL. The V gene end was trimmed by 1 base and the J gene end by 6 bases; junction bases not matched to a gene: 9. This CDR3 region has 18 residues. CDR3 region: CASSQGWQLAGGPNEQFF. The DNA of the CDR3 is TGCGCCAGCAGCCAAGGGTGGCAACTAGCGGGGGGGCCCAATGAGCAGTTCTTC.

This clonotype was seen a handful of times. The chain recombines TRBV5-4 with TRBJ2-5; possible D gene TRBD1, 6 bases. This CDR3 has 13 amino acids. Trimming took 5 bases from V and 0 from J, leaving 8 bases between them. Germline V lookup: CDR1 SGHNT, CDR2 YYREEE (reference sequence). This CDR3 is CASSRTDQETQYF. DNA for the CDR3: TGTGCCAGCAGTCGGACAGACCAAGAGACCCAGTACTTC.

In this sample, this clonotype turned up a few times. The CDR3 reads CASSPVGKNNEQFF. CDR3 coding DNA: TGTGCCAGCAGCCCCGTGGGGAAAAACAATGAGCAGTTCTTC. The V and J genes are TRBV6-2 or TRBV6-3 and TRBJ2-1; D ambiguous. Trimming cost V 6 bases and J 5 bases, with 14 bases left between them. The germline V gene encodes CDR1 MNHEY and CDR2 SVGEGT. This CDR3 spans 14 amino acids.

This chain uses TRBV7-2 with TRBJ2-7; no clear D gene. Germline loops: CDR1 SGHTA, CDR2 FQGNSA. The CDR3 is 14 residues long. The V end lost 5 bases, the J end lost 6 bases, and 17 bases lay between the germline ends. This CDR3 reads CASSPISPWGEQYF. As DNA, the CDR3 is TGTGCCAGCAGCCCAATATCCCCCTGGGGCGAGCAGTACTTC.

This clonotype turned up a few times. V is TRBV11-2 and J is TRBJ2-3; 10 bases are a match to TRBD1. CDR1 is SGHAT and CDR2 is FQNNGV in the germline V gene. Trimming at V came to 7 bases and at J to 4 bases, leaving 8 bases not matched to a gene. The CDR3 length is 15 residues. CDR3 coding DNA: TGTGCCAGCACCACCGGGACAGGGGTTTCAGATACGCAGTATTTT. It yields the protein CASTTGTGVSDTQYF.

CDR3 loop: CASSQSVVARETQYF. The DNA of the CDR3 is TGCGCCAGCAGCCAATCCGTCGTGGCCCGAGAGACCCAGTACTTC. V is TRBV4-1 and J is TRBJ2-5; D is ambiguous. Germline V gene sequence: CDR1 MGHRA, CDR2 YSYEKL. The V end lost 2 bases, the J end lost 4 bases, and 14 bases lay between the germline ends. The CDR3 extends over 15 amino acids.